Shown below are 8 T cell receptor beta chains from a single sample sequenced in a study of cytomegalovirus exposure and HLA in healthy donors. Repertoires were generated with immunoSEQ multiplex PCR, while TCRdb's copy carries only in-frame clones and drops some. The sample shows 150,000 to 200,000 clones, more than 75% of them seen only once. The specimen was PBMCs. These TCRs come from a young man in good health and CMV-seropositive.

This chain links TRBV14 with TRBJ2-2; TRBD2 might be the D (5 bases). V lost 3 bases to trimming and J lost 7 bases, with 9 bases between them. Germline assignment: CDR1 SGHDN and CDR2 FVKESK. The CDR3 is made up of 13 amino acids. The CDR3 DNA follows: TGTGCCAGCAGCCATCGGACTGACGGGGAGCTGTTTTTT. The encoded protein is CASSHRTDGELFF. The full variable domain, completed using reference TRBV14 and TRBJ2-2, is EAGVTQFPSHSVIEKGQTVTLRCDPISGHDNLYWYRRVMGKEIKFLLHFVKESKQDESGMPNNRFLAERTGGTYSTLKVQPAELEDSGVYFCASSHRTDGELFFGEGSRLTVL.

V is TRBV6-5 and J is TRBJ1-5, with D possibly matching TRBD1 (5 bases). There are 12 residues in the CDR3. V lost 2 bases, J lost 10 bases, and 9 bases lay in between. Germline CDR1 and CDR2: MNHEY and SVGAGI. CDR3 nucleotide sequence: TGTGCCAGCAGTTACCCTCAGGGTCCCCAGCATTTT. Translating it yields CASSYPQGPQHF.

The J gene is TRBJ2-7, the V gene TRBV2; 7 nucleotides align to TRBD1. The CDR3 has 13 residues. Germline V gene data show CDR1 as SNHLY and CDR2 as FYNNEI. V lost 3 bases to trimming and J lost 4 bases; unmatched junction nucleotides: 3. The CDR3 loop is CASSDTGEYEQYF. Here the CDR3 DNA reads TGTGCCAGCAGTGATACAGGGGAGTACGAGCAGTACTTC.

The genes are TRBV11-2 and TRBJ2-1, with TRBD2 as a possible D gene (6 bases). V gave up 6 bases and J gave up 9 bases, with 12 bases separating them. Per the germline V gene, CDR1 is SGHAT and CDR2 is FQNNGV. The CDR3 runs 12 residues. The CDR3 reads CASSDRGGEQFF. CDR3 DNA sequence: TGTGCCAGCAGTGATAGGGGAGGTGAGCAGTTCTTC.

The chain uses TRBV5-1 and TRBJ1-2, with TRBD1 matching 9 bases. The CDR3 runs to 15 residues. The J segment lost 2 bases and the V segment lost 0 bases, leaving 2 bases of the junction unmatched. CDR1 SGHRS and CDR2 YFSETQ come from the germline V gene. CDR3 region: CASSLDGQGNYGYTF. Written as DNA, the CDR3 is TGCGCCAGCAGCTTGGATGGACAGGGGAACTATGGCTACACCTTC.

The chain couples TRBV7-3 to TRBJ2-3, with 10 bases identical to TRBD2. The CDR3 has 16 residues. Germline loops: CDR1 SGHTA, CDR2 FQGTGA. V lost 11 bases to trimming and J lost 1 base; unmatched junction nucleotides: 12. The CDR3 protein is CAGDPGLAGGTDTQYF. Here the CDR3 DNA reads TGTGCCGGCGACCCGGGGCTAGCGGGAGGCACAGATACGCAGTATTTT.

V is TRBV27 and J is TRBJ1-2, with TRBD1 matching 11 bases. This CDR3 is 16 amino acids long. V shed 6 bases, J shed 0 bases, and the junction held 6 bases outside the gene matches. The germline CDR1 and CDR2 sequences are MNHEY and SMNVEV (reference sequence). The CDR3 reads CASRRTGGRANYGYTF. In DNA, the CDR3 is TGTGCCAGCAGGCGGACAGGGGGCCGAGCTAACTATGGCTACACCTTC.

V is TRBV7-9 and J is TRBJ2-1; tentatively, D is TRBD2 (5 bases). CDR1 and CDR2 (germline): SEHNR, FQNEAQ (reference sequence). This CDR3 comprises 16 residues. V lost 4 bases and J 0 bases, leaving 13 bases between the germline ends. CDR3 amino acids: CASSSGKRPSYNEQFF. The DNA for the CDR3 is TGTGCCAGCAGCTCCGGGAAGAGGCCCTCCTACAATGAGCAGTTCTTC.